This T cell receptor beta chain was observed in a study of cytomegalovirus exposure and HLA in healthy donors (TCRdb year 2017). About the investigation overall: An earlier analysis of approximately 590 of the donors reported approximately 300 Gb of sequence data and some 120 million unique TCR beta sequences from about 179 million T cells. An early release covering 550 to 700 HLA-typed donors comprised about 310 gigabases of sequencing data and about 90 million unique TCR sequences. Among the approximately 400 genotyped donors, under 90% belonged to the genetic ancestry cluster associated with self-reported Caucasian donors. The study aimed to test whether cataloging public T cell receptors could reveal signatures of past pathogen exposure. Using immunosequencing, the study profiled T cell repertoires from fewer than 850 subjects and related those repertoires to cytomegalovirus serostatus. A separate validation cohort of about 110 different subjects was used in addition to the 666-subject first cohort. The study combined high-throughput TCR immunosequencing, statistical association of individual TCRs with disease status, and machine learning to predict cytomegalovirus infection status. A later analysis re-analyzed previously published TCR beta repertoires from 666 donors and added high-resolution HLA genotyping to study TCR occurrence patterns. The later analysis used no new phenotypic data to find candidate immune exposures, relying instead on TCR beta sequences and their occurrence across donors. An earlier analysis of fewer than 750 of the donors used high-throughput TCR beta sequencing to judge whether each TCR beta V gene segment behaved as functional or pseudogenic. Donor age, sex, ethnicity and CMV serostatus were collected together with the repertoire data. In a later genetic analysis, genome-wide SNP genotypes for about three fifths of the 666 donors were used, and that subset was treated as a discovery cohort. Every discovery cohort repertoire had been produced on one sequencing platform. Both class I and class II loci were covered by HLA typing, at four-digit resolution. The number of donors typed differed by locus, with about 629-640 for A, B, C, DRB1 and DQB1, about 500 for DQA1, nearly 610 for DPA1, and around 450 for DPB1. About five DR-DQ haplotypes were treated as single units for association and clustering because of strong linkage in the cohort. Among roughly 370 genotyped donors of the cohort, an average of 235,054 unique TCR beta nucleotide sequences were sequenced per donor, about a sixth of them non-productive.

The cohort consisted of 600 to 750 healthy bone marrow donors. At the time of sampling, all cohort members were nominally healthy, though unrecorded immune exposures were likely present. The donor was CMV seronegative and was included in the group of under 450 seronegative cohort members. A peripheral blood sample was collected from each donor, and TCR beta sequencing was performed on peripheral blood mononuclear cells. Genomic DNA was extracted from the blood cell samples with the Qiagen DNeasy Blood Extraction Kit. The library was generated by the immunoSEQ multiplex PCR assay. For the multiplex PCR, a mixture combining 60 forward primers for TCR Vbeta segments and 13 reverse primers for TCR Jbeta segments was used. A multiplex PCR assay on genomic DNA amplified the CDR3 region of rearranged TCR beta genes. Amplified TCR beta libraries were sequenced as 87-base-pair reads on the Illumina HiSeq System. On the study's bioinformatics: Across the 600 to 700 repertoires, a later analysis counted some 81 million unique TCR beta chains, 8.5 million to 12 million of which were shared by at least two donors. Raw reads were error-corrected and collapsed into unique sequences by a nearest-neighbor algorithm in which closely related sequences were merged to remove PCR and sequencing errors. Alignment of CDR3 sequences to IMGT reference sequences was used to assign V, D and J gene segments. Each retained sequence needed at least a six-nucleotide match to both a V gene segment and a J gene segment. A rearrangement counted as productive if the CDR3 had no stop codons and remained in frame with V and J, and every other rearrangement counted as non-productive. CDR3 was defined according to IMGT convention as the region running from the second conserved V-encoded cysteine to the conserved J-encoded phenylalanine. Sequences without an unambiguous match to a single V gene segment were excluded from the earlier analysis of 450 to 650 of the donors. In an earlier analysis of about 590 of the donors, a V segment was called functional when productive rearrangements were above 56.7%, and segregating when the standard deviation between donors exceeded 5%. A statistical classification framework was built to diagnose cytomegalovirus status from the catalog of TCR beta chain sequences. V and J gene assignment, in a later analysis, came from comparing TCR nucleotide sequences with IMGT/GENE-DB human TR gene sequences. In a later analysis, CDR3 sequences and most-parsimonious VDJ recombination scenarios were assigned using the TCRdist pipeline. In a later analysis, every TCR beta chain was defined by the combination of its CDR3 amino acid sequence and its V-gene family, and reads without a unique V-gene family were dropped. In a later analysis, 550 to 650 highly shared, low-generation-probability nucleotide sequences were removed to address suspected cross-contamination and a sequencing artifact. For each public chain, a later analysis derived a clonal expansion index from normalized ranks of inferred template counts within each repertoire. In a later analysis, generation probabilities were computed using a VDJ recombination model fitted to out-of-frame rearrangements, and the results were checked against IGoR. A later analysis scored TCR-TCR, TCR-HLA and TCR-CMV co-occurrence with hypergeometric tests, applying a repertoire-size bias correction to TCR pairs. False discovery rates were estimated in a later analysis by permuting HLA or CMV assignments 20 times. A later analysis grouped co-occurring TCRs with DBSCAN, adding TCRdist sequence similarity when clustering within HLA-allele-positive subsets. Co-occurrence clustering excluded repertoires with fewer than 30,000 or more than 120,000 public chains, plus five with anomalous nucleotide sharing. What TCRdb holds here is the immuneACCESS table cut down to in-frame rearrangements. Part of the clones is not present; checked against another copy, under half of the missing clones reflect an unresolved V gene, and the others are unexplained. That table supplies the V and J calls and clone size; D and trimming were determined from the DNA. Across this sample there are 80,000 to 90,000 clones, with roughly 84% seen only once. 2.7% of the sample is in the top ten clones.

As regards this clone: No cognate antigen has been identified for it. The record has no base qualities; no much larger clone is one base away.

Overall study results and their limits: Compared with the 666-donor mean, donors in an Asian-associated ancestry cluster had fewer N-insertions in productive TCRs, according to a later genetic analysis. Because counts were too low, 15 to 20 rarely observed V segments, including chromosome 9 orphons, were excluded from the earlier analysis of under 650 of the donors. Compared with equally common non-associated chains, HLA-associated TCR beta chains in a later analysis were more clonally expanded and had lower generation probabilities. A few of the identified cytomegalovirus-associated TCR beta chains were confirmed in vitro to be specific for cytomegalovirus antigens. A group of highly shared sequence variants was considered likely to be a technical artifact of the sequencing pipeline. In a later analysis, most CMV-associated TCR beta chains were found to appear HLA-restricted, with HLA associations seemingly driven largely by CMV exposure. Correlated functional status among segregating V segments might be attributable to linkage disequilibrium, but an unknown experimental factor could not be ruled out. Because HLA typing was unavailable for some donors at each locus, only the typed subset was used in association tests. This cohort had only TCR beta chains sequenced, and the lack of alpha or paired-chain data limited which features could be detected. A later analysis reported that several top co-occurrence clusters appeared linked to parvovirus B19, influenza, CMV and Epstein-Barr virus. In an earlier analysis of around 500 of the donors, most TCR beta V segments appeared in productive rearrangements about 87% or about 30% of the time, broadly matching IMGT annotations. Roughly uniform sequencing depth across donors was assumed in presence/absence analyses, although this assumption may not hold. Across donors, most TCR sequences were observed very rarely, whereas some public TCRs were present in many individuals. In the study, approximately 160 TCR beta chains were listed as associated with cytomegalovirus. In a later analysis, TCR association rates were found to vary across HLA loci, with the most associated TCRs seen for DRB1 alleles and the fewest for HLA-C alleles. For the cohort, immune exposure information was limited to CMV serostatus. A further reported finding was that TCR beta sequences accurately predicted the HLA-A and HLA-B alleles for most subjects in the first cohort. It was suggested by the authors that the approach could potentially be generalized to other disease states and immunological phenotypes. Cytomegalovirus status was reported to be diagnosed by the classifier with high specificity and sensitivity in both the original and validation cohorts. Strong co-occurrence of HLA alleles, especially DR and DQ, made assigning TCR associations to individual alleles difficult. In a later analysis, 15,000 to 20,000 TCR beta sequences were associated with specific HLA alleles at a false discovery rate of 0.05. In a later genetic analysis, a missense DCLRE1C variant was associated with V-gene and J-gene trimming of TCR beta chains, and the association was replicated in an independent cohort.

The receptor comes from a man aged 25 to 40 in good health and CMV-seronegative. The sample comprised PBMCs.

The DNA reads as follows: TGTGCCAGTAGTTCCCCCACCGGGATGGTCTACAATGAGCAGTTCTTC. It codes for CASSSPTGMVYNEQFF. The chain uses TRBV19 and TRBJ2-1; 5 matching bases give a weak D call of TRBD2. The CDR3, from cysteine to phenylalanine, totals 16 residues. The only DNA kept is the CDR3, 48 bases in frame from the first base. V lost 5 bases and J lost 3 bases; the stretch between them is 17 bases long. Per the germline V gene (reference sequence), LNHDA is the CDR1 and SQIVND is the CDR2.